The subject of this entry is one T cell receptor beta chain. This entry belongs to a study of blood T cell repertoires in COVID-19. Background on the study: Italy, Spain and the United States were the sources of the convalescent and acute COVID-19 samples. PBMCs, B-cell-depleted T cells, or T cells provided the cDNA or gDNA that made up the material.

In the authors' methods: Estimated nucleated cell counts came from reference gene primer amplification. Libraries were prepared by immunoSEQ multiplex PCR; TCRdb keeps only in-frame clonotypes and omits some of them. V, J and clone size were drawn from that table, and D and trimming were deduced from the DNA. The top ten clones hold 2.6% of a sample with about 250,000 clones, 87% of them seen once. V lost 8 bases to trimming and J lost 0 bases, with 10 bases between them. CDR1 and CDR2 (germline): SNHLY, FYNNEI. The CDR3 consists of 13 residues. Participant age was roughly 18 to 100 years, and participants resided in 24 US areas.

This chain joins TRBV2 and TRBJ1-1, with D hard to call. The sequence was obtained from a woman between 25 and 40 years old with acute COVID-19. The sample comprised PBMCs or T cells enriched from blood (not recorded which). The CDR3 bases are TGTGCCAGCGGTCAGTTGATGAACACTGAAGCTTTCTTT. This encodes CASGQLMNTEAFF.